The clone carrying this T cell receptor beta chain was counted a single time. The data derive from a study of blood T cell repertoires in COVID-19. Across the whole study: Material from acute and convalescent COVID-19 was sourced from the United States, Italy and Spain. PBMCs, B-cell-depleted T cells, or T cells were the source of the cDNA or gDNA that made up the material.

J was trimmed by 5 bases and V by 7 bases; bases with no gene match: 2. Per the germline V gene, CDR1 is SGHNT and CDR2 is YENEEA. The CDR3 has 13 amino acids. Per the authors' pipeline: Reference gene primers were amplified, and this amplification served to estimate nucleated cell counts. Libraries were prepared by immunoSEQ multiplex PCR; TCRdb keeps only in-frame clonotypes and omits some of them. Clone size and the V and J calls come from that table; the DNA yielded D and trimming. The sample includes around 99,000 clones, 79% of them seen just once. The clonotype comes from a woman older than 75 with active or convalescent COVID-19. The V and J genes are TRBV11-3 and TRBJ2-1, with 10 bases matching TRBD1. The sequenced material came from peripheral blood. The CDR3 DNA reads TGTGCCAGCACCGGACAGGGGGACAATGAGCAGTTCTTC. This sequence encodes CASTGQGDNEQFF.